This T cell receptor (beta chain) was identified during a study of cytomegalovirus exposure and HLA in healthy donors. The study, taken as a whole, reports: At a 0.05 false discovery rate, a later analysis found some 17,000 TCR beta sequences to be associated with HLA alleles.

Germline-derived CDR1 and CDR2 are SGDLS and YYNGEE. J was trimmed by 2 bases and V by 3 bases; bases with no gene match: 6. The CDR3 runs 16 residues. The PCR used 60 Vbeta and 13 Jbeta primers. The method was immunoSEQ multiplex PCR; TCRdb's version includes in-frame clones alone and lacks a portion of them. The table records some 150,000 clones, about 72% of them present only once. To note about this clone: The antigen is unknown.

The gene calls are TRBV9 and TRBJ2-3; 10 nucleotides align to TRBD2. This receptor was obtained from a man under 40 in good health and CMV-seropositive. The sequenced sample consisted of PBMCs. The CDR3 coding sequence is TGTGCCAGCAGCGAAGGGACTAGCGAGTACACAGATACGCAGTATTTT. This sequence encodes CASSEGTSEYTDTQYF.